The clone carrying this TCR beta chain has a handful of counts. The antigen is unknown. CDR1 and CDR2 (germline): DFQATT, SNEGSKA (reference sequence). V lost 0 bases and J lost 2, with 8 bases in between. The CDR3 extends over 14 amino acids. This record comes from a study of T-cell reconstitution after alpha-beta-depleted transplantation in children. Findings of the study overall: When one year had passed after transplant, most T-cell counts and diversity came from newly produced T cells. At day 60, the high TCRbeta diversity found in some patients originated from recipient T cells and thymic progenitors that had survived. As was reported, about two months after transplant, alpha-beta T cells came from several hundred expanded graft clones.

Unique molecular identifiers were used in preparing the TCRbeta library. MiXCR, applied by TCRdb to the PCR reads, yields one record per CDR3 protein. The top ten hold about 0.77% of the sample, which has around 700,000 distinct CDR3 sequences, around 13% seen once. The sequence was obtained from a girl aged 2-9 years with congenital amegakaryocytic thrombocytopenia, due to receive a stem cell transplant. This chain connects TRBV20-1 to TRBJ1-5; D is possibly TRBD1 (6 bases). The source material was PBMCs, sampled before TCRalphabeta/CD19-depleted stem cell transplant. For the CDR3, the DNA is TGCAGTGCTAGAGATCGGACAGGCAATCAGCCCCAGCATTTT. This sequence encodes CSARDRTGNQPQHF.